Below are 26 T cell receptor beta chains sequenced from a single sample in a study of vaccination and CD4 T cells after COVID-19. These TCRs' antigens remain unknown. As for treatment: approximately nine-day PBMC culture with coronavirus spike peptide pools or control peptides (ViraFEST assay). Sequence data for DNA of cultured CD4+ T cells were generated by the Oncomine TCR Beta short-read assay. TCRdb ran MiXCR on the PCR reads and lists one entry per CDR3 protein. The data contain some 3,400 distinct CDR3 sequences, around 82% of them singletons. The material sequenced was CD4+ T cells from blood, cultured in vitro. The source of these receptors is a human donor who had recovered from COVID-19.

This clonotype is judged large. This chain connects TRBV7-8 to TRBJ1-2; D not resolved. Germline CDR1 is SGHVS and CDR2 is FQNEAQ. Trimming shortened V by 5 bases and J by 7 bases, and 20 bases separated the two germline ends. The CDR3 spans 15 residues. In DNA form, the CDR3 reads TGTGCCAGCAGCCCCCGAGAGGGTCCGGGTGGTGGCTACACCTTC. It is translated as CASSPREGPGGGYTF.

This clonotype is a singleton in its sample. CDR3 coding DNA: TGTGCCAGCAGTTCTCTAAGGGGTGAAGGGGGCTACTACGAGCAGTACTTC. Its translation is CASSSLRGEGGYYEQYF. V gene TRBV6-2 or TRBV6-3 combines with J gene TRBJ2-7; 7 bases are shared with TRBD1. This CDR3 has 17 residues. V trimming: 4 bases; J trimming: 3 bases; junction bases outside the gene matches: 15. Germline assignment: CDR1 MNHEY and CDR2 SVGEGT.

By sample share, this clonotype is large. V usage is TRBV6-1 and J usage is TRBJ1-6; 8 bases line up with TRBD1. J was trimmed by 3 bases and V by 6 bases; bases with no gene match: 4. The germline gives CDR1 MNHNS, CDR2 SASEGT. The CDR3 consists of 15 residues. The CDR3 reads CASSRGTGYNSPLHF. The CDR3 nucleotides are TGTGCCAGCAGCCGAGGGACAGGCTATAATTCACCCCTCCACTTT.

The rearrangement joins TRBV20-1 to TRBJ2-7; D could derive from TRBD1 or TRBD2 (5 bases each). The CDR3 totals 15 residues. V dropped 0 bases and J dropped 2 bases, with 14 bases sitting between them. CDR1 is DFQATT, CDR2 SNEGSKA, per germline (reference sequence). This CDR3 is CSARDEGSSTYEQYF. CDR3 nucleotides: TGCAGTGCTAGAGATGAGGGGTCCTCAACCTACGAGCAGTACTTC.

In this sample, this clonotype turned up once. This chain uses TRBV7-2 with TRBJ1-5; tentatively, D is TRBD1 (6 bases). Trimming took off 1 base at V and 6 bases at J, with 13 bases between the two ends. This CDR3 is 15 amino acids long. The germline CDR1 and CDR2 sequences are SGHTA and FQGNSA. The CDR3 here is CASSLDLGGSQPQHF. In DNA form, the CDR3 reads TGTGCCAGCAGCTTAGATTTAGGGGGATCTCAGCCCCAGCATTTT.

The chain combines TRBV7-9 with TRBJ1-2; D perhaps matches TRBD1 (5 bases). Germline loops: CDR1 SEHNR, CDR2 FQNEAQ (reference sequence). The CDR3 covers 18 residues. Trimming cost V 0 bases and J 8 bases, with 25 bases left between them. CDR3 in amino acids: CASSLALLDPRQGWGYTF. For the CDR3, the DNA is TGTGCCAGCAGCTTAGCGCTGCTCGACCCAAGGCAGGGTTGGGGCTACACCTTC.

The chain links TRBV6-5 to TRBJ1-2, with 9 bases fitting TRBD1. J lost 5 bases, V lost 4 bases, and 5 bases had no gene match. The germline V gene encodes CDR1 MNHEY and CDR2 SVGAGI. This CDR3 spans 14 amino acids. CDR3 loop: CASSSSGTGYGYTF. The CDR3 coding sequence is TGTGCCAGCAGTTCGTCCGGGACAGGGTATGGCTACACCTTC.

CDR3 bases: TGCGCCAGCAGCTTGGGGGGTAGGACTGAAGCTTTCTTT. Protein sequence: CASSLGGRTEAFF. The V call is TRBV5-1, the J call TRBJ1-1, with D unclear. This CDR3 is built from 13 residues. Trimming shortened V by 0 bases and J by 5 bases, and 8 bases separated the two germline ends. CDR1 and CDR2 (germline): SGHRS, YFSETQ.

This sequence joins TRBV7-9 and TRBJ2-2, with D possibly being TRBD2 (6 bases). CDR3 length: 16 residues. CDR1 is SEHNR and CDR2 is FQNEAQ in the germline V gene (reference sequence). Between the trimmed V and J ends, which lost 10 bases and 2 bases, there was a span of 20 bases. CDR3 sequence: CATPVKASVNTGELFF. The CDR3 nucleotides are TGTGCCACCCCCGTCAAGGCTAGCGTCAACACCGGGGAGCTGTTTTTT.

CDR3 loop: CSATQGPYGYTF. In DNA form, the CDR3 reads TGCAGTGCTACACAGGGACCCTATGGCTACACCTTC. The V gene is TRBV20-1, the J gene TRBJ1-2, with D possibly being TRBD1 (6 bases). The CDR3 has 12 amino acids. The V end was cut by 4 bases, the J end by 4 bases, with 10 bases between. Germline V gene data show CDR1 as DFQATT and CDR2 as SNEGSKA (reference sequence).

The chain has TRBV24-1 and TRBJ1-5; D remains ambiguous. CDR3 length: 17 residues. The germline V gene has CDR1 KGHDR and CDR2 SFDVKD. Trimming stripped 2 bases from V and 0 bases from J, with 13 bases between. The CDR3 nucleotides are TGTGCCACCAGTGATTCGCACGGGATCTATAGCAATCAGCCCCAGCATTTT. Residues: CATSDSHGIYSNQPQHF.

The V call is TRBV19, the J call TRBJ1-2; TRBD1 is a possible D gene (5 bases). CDR1 and CDR2 from the germline V gene are LNHDA and SQIVND (reference sequence). Trimming removed 6 bases at V and 1 base at J, with 15 bases between. The CDR3 is made up of 15 amino acids. The CDR3 reads CASRSQGGLNYGYTF. The CDR3 DNA sequence: TGTGCCAGTAGGTCGCAGGGAGGGCTTAACTATGGCTACACCTTC.

The genes are TRBV10-3 and TRBJ1-4; tentatively, D is TRBD1 (5 bases). This CDR3 spans 14 amino acids. Germline loops: CDR1 ENHRY, CDR2 SYGVKD. The V gene lost 6 bases and the J gene lost 6 bases, with 14 bases spanning the gap. CDR3 protein: CAISGRGGDEKLFF. CDR3 nucleotide sequence: TGTGCCATCAGCGGACGGGGGGGAGATGAAAAACTGTTTTTT.

The genes are TRBV5-4 and TRBJ2-5, with D uncertain. The CDR3 is 14 residues long. Germline V gene data show CDR1 as SGHNT and CDR2 as YYREEE (reference sequence). The germline V and J ends were trimmed by 0 bases and 3 bases, with 9 bases remaining between them. The DNA for the CDR3 is TGTGCCAGCAGCTTGGCTTCATTGAAAGAGACCCAGTACTTC. It translates to CASSLASLKETQYF.

This rearrangement joins TRBV7-3 to TRBJ2-3; 7 bases are shared with TRBD1. Per the germline V gene, CDR1 is SGHTA and CDR2 is FQGTGA. This CDR3 has 18 residues. With 3 bases clipped from V and 0 bases from J, the junction kept 12 bases outside the gene matches. The chain's CDR3 is CASSLVPRTGASTDTQYF. The CDR3 bases are TGTGCCAGCAGCTTGGTACCCAGGACAGGTGCTAGCACAGATACGCAGTATTTT. Drawing the rest from reference TRBV7-3 and TRBJ2-3, the complete variable domain is GAGVSQTPSNKVTEKGKYVELRCDPISGHTALYWYRQSLGQGPEFLIYFQGTGAADDSGLPNDRFFAVRPEGSVSTLKIQRTERGDSAVYLCASSLVPRTGASTDTQYFGPGTRLTVL.

V is TRBV7-2 and J is TRBJ1-5, with TRBD1 identical over 8 bases. The junction had 7 bases not matched to a gene; V was cut back by 1 base and J by 5 bases. The CDR3 runs to 16 residues. CDR1 is SGHTA, CDR2 FQGNSA, per germline. The DNA for the CDR3 is TGTGCCAGCAGCTTAGGTTACGGGACAGGAGATCAGCCCCAGCATTTT. Its protein is CASSLGYGTGDQPQHF. Drawing the rest from reference TRBV7-2 and TRBJ1-5, the complete variable domain is GAGVSQSPSNKVTEKGKDVELRCDPISGHTALYWYRQSLGQGLEFLIYFQGNSAPDKSGLPSDRFSAERTGGSVSTLTIQRTQQEDSAVYLCASSLGYGTGDQPQHFGDGTRLSIL.

The chain couples TRBV27 to TRBJ1-5; D unresolved. There are 14 residues in the CDR3. From germline, CDR1 is MNHEY and CDR2 SMNVEV (reference sequence). V lost 9 bases, J lost 2 bases, and 14 bases lay in between. Here the CDR3 reads CASGSGAGNQPQHF. The CDR3 coding sequence is TGTGCCAGTGGCTCGGGCGCGGGCAATCAGCCCCAGCATTTT.

The rearrangement joins TRBV20-1 to TRBJ2-3; possibly TRBD2 for D (6 bases). The CDR3 is 14 amino acids. Per germline, CDR1 DFQATT and CDR2 SNEGSKA (reference sequence). Trimming shortened V by 0 bases and J by 3 bases, and 10 bases separated the two germline ends. As DNA, the CDR3 is TGCAGTGCTAGAGATCCCCTAGCGACAGATACGCAGTATTTT. Translation: CSARDPLATDTQYF.

Concerning this clonotype: Compared with germline, one end of the junction differs, possibly owing to a read error. CDR3 in DNA: TGTGCCAGCAGTTACCCTCCAGGGATCGGCAATCAGCCCCAGCATTTT. This gives the protein CASSYPPGIGNQPQHF. The chain joins TRBV10-3 to TRBJ1-5; tentatively, D is TRBD1 (5 bases). Germline assignment: CDR1 ENHRY and CDR2 SYGVKD. The CDR3 extends over 16 amino acids.

V and J are TRBV6-5 and TRBJ2-1; no reliable D call. Germline loops: CDR1 MNHEY, CDR2 SVGAGI. The CDR3 is made up of 14 amino acids. The ends were cut back, 2 bases at V and 7 bases at J, with 12 bases in the middle. CDR3 in amino acids: CASSYGLGNNEQFF. CDR3 in DNA: TGTGCCAGCAGTTACGGGCTGGGGAATAATGAGCAGTTCTTC.

The chain links TRBV21-1 to TRBJ1-2; the listed D gene, TRBD1, was not tested against the DNA. TRBV21-1 counts as a pseudogene. The CDR3 contains 17 residues. The CDR3 bases are TGTGCCAGCACCCTTAAGGGGGTCCCACACTACAACTATGGCTACACCTTC. Translation: CASTLKGVPHYNYGYTF.

The J gene is TRBJ1-1, the V gene TRBV6-1, with 8 bases aligning to TRBD1. Losses at the gene ends were 2 bases for V and 1 base for J; bases not matched to a gene: 3. Germline CDR1 MNHNS, CDR2 SASEGT. This CDR3 is 15 amino acids long. CDR3 region: CASSEQGAGNTEAFF. Here the CDR3 DNA reads TGTGCCAGCAGTGAACAGGGGGCAGGGAACACTGAAGCTTTCTTT.

V usage is TRBV30 and J usage is TRBJ1-2, with D possibly TRBD1 on 5 matching bases. Trimming removed 0 bases at V and 8 bases at J, with 16 bases between. CDR1 is GTSNPN, CDR2 SVGIG, per germline (reference sequence). The CDR3 extends over 14 amino acids. Here the CDR3 reads CAWSVAGGLSGYTF. CDR3 sequence (DNA): TGTGCCTGGAGTGTAGCGGGGGGGTTGTCCGGCTACACCTTC.

The chain recombines TRBV5-6 with TRBJ1-2; unclear D gene. Trimming removed 2 bases from V and 7 bases from J, with 12 bases in between. This CDR3 region has 13 residues. CDR1 and CDR2 from the germline V gene are SGHDT and YYEEEE. CDR3 coding DNA: TGTGCCAGCAGCTTTCCTTTTTCAAGTGGCTACACCTTC. Residues: CASSFPFSSGYTF.

The chain couples TRBV7-9 to TRBJ2-2; D is perhaps TRBD1 (5 bases). Trimming removed 3 bases at V and 0 bases at J, with 14 bases between. Germline V gives CDR1 SEHNR, CDR2 FQNEAQ (reference sequence). This CDR3 has 17 residues. CDR3 region: CASSLGGAWTNTGELFF. DNA of the CDR3: TGTGCCAGCAGCTTGGGTGGGGCCTGGACGAACACCGGGGAGCTGTTTTTT. Full variable domain (rest looked up from reference TRBV7-9 and TRBJ2-2): DTGVSQNPRHKITKRGQNVTFRCDPISEHNRLYWYRQTLGQGPEFLTYFQNEAQLEKSRLLSDRFSAERPKGSFSTLEIQRTEQGDSAMYLCASSLGGAWTNTGELFFGEGSRLTVL.

The sample holds one count of this clonotype. J is TRBJ1-5 and V is TRBV19; 9 positions agree with TRBD1. Losses at the gene ends were 1 base for V and 4 bases for J; bases not matched to a gene: 2. Germline CDR1 and CDR2: LNHDA and SQIVND (reference sequence). The CDR3 covers 15 residues. The DNA of the CDR3 is TGTGCCAGTAGTATAGGGACAGGGGTAAATCAGCCCCAGCATTTT. It translates to CASSIGTGVNQPQHF.